The 19 T cell receptor beta chains below come from one sample, sequenced in a study of spatial heterogeneity in lung cancer. Indicated time point: sample taken at primary tumor resection. Notes on the study in general: Expanded alpha and beta TCR counts within tumors tracked tumor mutation counts.

TCRdb itself ran the 5' RACE reads through MiXCR, one entry per CDR3 protein. The table lists 10,000 or so distinct CDR3 sequences, 10% to 15% of them singletons. Their antigen targets remain unknown. Specimen: lung tumor tissue, collected at surgery. These receptors were taken from a male donor with early-stage non-small cell lung cancer.

This clonotype showed up just a few times. A library prepared for alpha chains yielded this beta chain as an off-target read; its size is of little meaning. The rearrangement joins TRBV5-6 to TRBJ2-1; D is possibly TRBD1 (7 bases). V dropped 5 bases and J dropped 0 bases, with 15 bases sitting between them. CDR1 and CDR2 (germline): SGHDT, YYEEEE. This CDR3 comprises 16 residues. CDR3 nucleotide sequence: TGTGCCAGCAGACCAGGGGGGCCAAGCTCCTACAATGAGCAGTTCTTC. The encoded protein is CASRPGGPSSYNEQFF.

By sample share, this clonotype is medium-sized. The library was designed around alpha chains, so this beta chain is a stray read whose abundance carries little weight. This chain joins TRBV28 and TRBJ2-5, with 7 bases that match TRBD1. The CDR3 runs 18 residues. Unmatched junction bases numbered 17, after V lost 6 bases and J lost 1 base. Germline CDR1 reads MDHEN; CDR2 reads SYDVKM. The chain's CDR3 is CASRLGQFLSSIQETQYF. The CDR3 bases are TGTGCCAGCAGATTGGGACAGTTTCTGTCCTCTATCCAAGAGACCCAGTACTTC.

About this clonotype: A library prepared for alpha chains yielded this beta chain as an off-target read; its size is of little meaning. The V and J genes are TRBV13 and TRBJ2-1, with TRBD1 matching over 9 bases. The germline gives CDR1 PRHDT, CDR2 FYEKMQ (reference sequence). Trimming at V came to 5 bases and at J to 5 bases, leaving 7 bases not matched to a gene. The CDR3 spans 15 residues. CDR3 loop: CASSPTGGYNNEQFF. DNA of the CDR3: TGTGCCAGCAGCCCAACAGGGGGCTACAACAATGAGCAGTTCTTC.

In its sample, this clonotype ranks as medium-sized. Because the library targeted alpha chains, this beta chain is an off-target read whose size means little. The chain joins TRBV6-5 to TRBJ1-5; no definite D call. The CDR3 sequence is 15 residues long. The V end was cut by 4 bases, the J end by 3 bases, with 13 bases between. Germline CDR1 and CDR2: MNHEY and SVGAGI. The CDR3 DNA reads TGTGCCAGCAGTTCGCTAAAGGGTAACAATCAGCCCCAGCATTTT. Translating gives CASSSLKGNNQPQHF.

This clonotype is categorized as medium-sized (0.01 to 0.1%). A library made for alpha chains picked up this beta chain off target, so its size means little. The DNA of the CDR3 is TGTGCCAGCAGTCGGACCGGGACAGGGAATCAGCCCCAGCATTTT. Encoded protein: CASSRTGTGNQPQHF. The rearrangement joins TRBV6-5 to TRBJ1-5, with 9 bases matching TRBD1. The CDR3 consists of 15 residues. The J segment lost 4 bases and the V segment lost 5 bases, leaving 6 bases of the junction unmatched. Germline loops: CDR1 MNHEY, CDR2 SVGAGI.

This clonotype was seen many times. With the library built for alpha chains, this beta chain is off target and its frequency is not meaningful. The chain combines TRBV6-5 with TRBJ1-3; possible D gene TRBD1, 5 bases. Germline V gene data show CDR1 as MNHEY and CDR2 as SVGAGI. Trimming cost V 2 bases and J 0 bases, with 8 bases left between them. The CDR3 is made up of 15 amino acids. The CDR3: CASSYGGGSGNTIYF. CDR3 sequence (DNA): TGTGCCAGCAGTTACGGCGGGGGCTCTGGAAACACCATATATTTT.

This clonotype has at least ten counts. A junction end diverges from the germline sequence, so it may reflect a read error. This beta chain turned up in a library designed for alpha chains; as an off-target read, its abundance says little. This rearrangement joins TRBV7-7 to TRBJ2-1; D call uncertain. Germline V gene data show CDR1 as SSHAT and CDR2 as FNYEAQ (reference sequence). The CDR3 spans 15 residues. The DNA for the CDR3 is TGTGCTAGCAGCCCCGGGCAGGCTAACTACAATGAGCAGTTCTTC. Amino acids: CASSPGQANYNEQFF.

This clonotype was observed many times. A library made for alpha chains picked up this beta chain off target, so its size means little. The chain is built from TRBV29-1 and TRBJ1-3, with D uncertain. With 1 base removed from V and 0 bases from J, the gap between germline ends came to 4 bases. The CDR3 length is 13 residues. Germline CDR1 is SQVTM and CDR2 is ANQGSEA. CDR3 sequence: CSVEAGSGNTIYF. CDR3 DNA sequence: TGCAGCGTTGAAGCGGGCTCTGGAAACACCATATATTTT.

By proportion, this clonotype is medium-sized. This beta chain appears as a stray read in a library generated for alpha chains; its size is not informative. The CDR3 loop reads CSAPWILAGEADTQYF. The CDR3 coding sequence is TGCAGTGCTCCGTGGATCCTAGCGGGAGAGGCAGATACGCAGTATTTT. The V gene is TRBV20-1, the J gene TRBJ2-3, with 10 bases lining up with TRBD2. This CDR3 is built from 16 residues. V was clipped by 5 bases and J by 4 bases; unmatched bases: 12. The V gene's germline CDR1 is DFQATT and CDR2 SNEGSKA (reference sequence).

The table lists this clonotype with a few counts. As an off-target read in a library built for alpha chains, this beta chain has a frequency of little significance. The V and J genes are TRBV4-1 and TRBJ2-7, with 11 bases matching TRBD2. This CDR3 region has 15 residues. The trim removed 3 bases at V and 5 bases at J, leaving 6 bases unmatched. Germline V lookup: CDR1 MGHRA, CDR2 YSYEKL. CDR3 in DNA: TGCGCCAGCAGCCATGATAGCGGGAGGGGGGACGAGCAGTACTTC. Translation gives CASSHDSGRGDEQYF.

Within the sample, this clonotype is medium-sized. This beta chain slipped into a library made for alpha chains as a stray read, so its size is not meaningful. The chain has TRBV6-1 and TRBJ1-2, with TRBD1 matching over 8 bases. Germline assignment: CDR1 MNHNS and CDR2 SASEGT. The CDR3 contains 14 residues. V shed 6 bases, J shed 4 bases, and the junction held 7 bases outside the gene matches. In nucleotides, the CDR3 is TGTGCCAGCAGGGACAGGGAAAGGGTCTATGGCTACACCTTC. This codes for CASRDRERVYGYTF.

This clonotype was detected many times. The library was built for alpha chains, so this beta chain is an off-target read and its size means little. This chain joins TRBV12-3 or TRBV12-4 and TRBJ1-1; D unclear. The V and J ends lost 0 bases and 1 base respectively, with 3 bases between them. The CDR3 has 13 residues. The CDR3 region is CASSLAGNTEAFF. In DNA, the CDR3 is TGTGCCAGCAGTTTAGCGGGGAACACTGAAGCTTTCTTT.

By sample share, this clonotype is medium-sized. This beta chain came through as a stray read in a library set up for alpha chains, and its size says little. The chain recombines TRBV12-3 or TRBV12-4 with TRBJ1-5, with TRBD1 identical over 10 bases. The CDR3 totals 18 residues. V was pared by 4 bases and J by 3 bases, with 12 bases of the junction left unmatched. The CDR3: CASSSGGPGQGTNQPQHF. The CDR3 region has the DNA TGTGCCAGCAGTTCCGGGGGGCCGGGACAGGGGACCAATCAGCCCCAGCATTTT.

In its sample, this clonotype was seen a few times. This beta chain lies outside the target of a library built for alpha chains; its clone size means little. V usage is TRBV6-1 and J usage is TRBJ2-1, with a tentative D call TRBD1 (6 bases). This CDR3 has 12 residues. V shed 10 bases and J shed 0 bases, with 7 bases lying between them. Germline loops: CDR1 MNHNS, CDR2 SASEGT. CDR3 in DNA: TGTGCCACCAGGGGCTCCTACAATGAGCAGTTCTTC. Its translation: CATRGSYNEQFF.

This clonotype appeared many times. This beta chain is a stray sequence in a library constructed for alpha chains; its clone size is not meaningful. The chain uses TRBV4-1 and TRBJ2-2, with TRBD1 matching over 8 bases. The V gene's germline CDR1 is MGHRA and CDR2 YSYEKL. Losses at the gene ends were 1 base for V and 4 bases for J; bases not matched to a gene: 11. The CDR3 totals 18 residues. DNA of the CDR3: TGCGCCAGCAGCCAAGTGCTGAACAGGGGGTCGGGCACCGGGGAGCTGTTTTTT. It is translated as CASSQVLNRGSGTGELFF.

By its share, this clonotype is medium-sized. The library was designed around alpha chains, so this beta chain is a stray read whose abundance carries little weight. The chain recombines TRBV11-2 with TRBJ2-2, with a weak D call TRBD2 (5 bases). The germline V gene encodes CDR1 SGHAT and CDR2 FQNNGV. This CDR3 has 13 residues. V shed 2 bases and J shed 5 bases, with 6 bases lying between them. The CDR3 coding sequence is TGTGCCAGCAGCTTAAGCGGTACCGGGGAGCTGTTTTTT. Encoded protein: CASSLSGTGELFF. The complete variable domain, with remaining parts taken from reference TRBV11-2 and TRBJ2-2, reads EAGVAQSPRYKIIEKRQSVAFWCNPISGHATLYWYQQILGQGPKLLIQFQNNGVVDDSQLPKDRFSAERLKGVDSTLKIQPAKLEDSAVYLCASSLSGTGELFFGEGSRLTVL.

This clonotype was found many times. Little can be read into the size of this beta chain, an off-target read in a library designed for alpha chains. J is TRBJ2-1 and V is TRBV11-2; D is tentatively TRBD1 or TRBD2 (6 bases each). Germline CDR1 reads SGHAT; CDR2 reads FQNNGV. The CDR3 sequence is 15 residues long. V was trimmed by 5 bases and J by 6 bases, leaving 17 bases between them. CDR3 in amino acids: CASSRNRGPGNEQFF. CDR3 DNA: TGTGCCAGCAGCCGAAATCGGGGGCCAGGCAATGAGCAGTTCTTC.

This clonotype was detected ten times or more. This beta chain turned up in a library designed for alpha chains; as an off-target read, its abundance says little. The chain links TRBV2 to TRBJ1-1; 8 bases align to TRBD1. The V and J ends lost 0 bases and 0 bases, in that order; junction bases with no gene match: 6. The CDR3 has 17 amino acids. CDR1 is SNHLY, CDR2 FYNNEI, per germline. The CDR3 sequence is CASSEALPGGLNTEAFF. CDR3 nucleotide sequence: TGTGCCAGCAGTGAAGCGCTTCCAGGGGGCTTGAACACTGAAGCTTTCTTT.

This clonotype appeared many times. This beta chain represents an off-target read in a library built for alpha chains; its size is of limited meaning. CDR3 protein: CASRETGDTNTGELFF. The DNA for the CDR3 is TGTGCCAGCAGAGAGACAGGGGATACGAACACCGGGGAGCTGTTTTTT. The chain combines TRBV27 with TRBJ2-2; TRBD1 matches at 8 bases. V was pared by 6 bases and J by 0 bases, with 6 bases of the junction left unmatched. CDR1 is MNHEY and CDR2 is SMNVEV in the germline V gene (reference sequence). The CDR3 contains 16 residues.